Listed below are T cell receptor beta chains from one sample, sequenced in a study of OX40 agonist ivuxolimab in advanced cancers. TCRdb's table, derived via immunoSEQ multiplex PCR, lists solely in-frame clones and lacks some. The table has about 120,000 clones, 75% to 90% seen once. Sequenced here: CD4+ or CD8+ T cells sorted from blood, sampled in a trial of the OX40 agonist ivuxolimab. These receptors originate from an adult with an advanced solid tumor such as melanoma, head and neck, liver or kidney cancer. The CDR3 runs from the conserved cysteine through the conserved F or W. Each record gives: clone size, D gene, V gene, J gene, CDR3 DNA, CDR3 protein. A D gene is named only where the DNA matches it firmly. Rows give clone size only sometimes, using once, few, many, or a class for an expanded clone.

NA	NA	TRBV6-1	TRBJ1-3	TGTGCCAGCAGGGGGTCTGGAAACACCATATATTTT	CASRGSGNTIYF
NA	TRBD1	TRBV7-8	TRBJ2-2	TGTGCCAGCAGCTGGGGGACAGGGGGTACCGGGGAGCTGTTTTTT	CASSWGTGGTGELFF
NA	TRBD1	TRBV4-3	TRBJ1-5	TGCGCCAGCAGCCCCGAGACAGGGCGACAGCCCCAGCATTTT	CASSPETGRQPQHF
few	TRBD2	TRBV2	TRBJ2-3	TGTGCCAGCAGGGGACTAGCGGGGGGGTTAAGTACGCAGTATTTT	CASRGLAGGLSTQYF
NA	TRBD1	TRBV6-6	TRBJ1-6	TGTGCCAGCAGTTCGGGACAGGGTTATTCACCCCTCCACTTT	CASSSGQGYSPLHF
NA	TRBD1	TRBV4-1	TRBJ2-7	TGCGCCAGCAGCCATCCTTTCCGGACAGGGGTAGAGCAGTACTTC	CASSHPFRTGVEQYF
NA	TRBD1	TRBV6-4	TRBJ1-2	TGTGCTCTTACAGGGGAACAGAACTATGGCTACACCTTC	CALTGEQNYGYTF
NA	NA	TRBV7-2	TRBJ1-1	TGTGCCAGCAGCCACAAAACCCACCGGGACATGAACACTGAAGCTTTCTTT	CASSHKTHRDMNTEAFF
NA	NA	TRBV15	TRBJ2-7	TGTGCCACCAGCAGAGGGGGAAGCTACGAGCAGTACTTC	CATSRGGSYEQYF
NA	NA	TRBV10-3	TRBJ2-3	TGTGCCATCAGTGGACATAAAGATACGCAGTATTTT	CAISGHKDTQYF
NA	NA	TRBV2	TRBJ1-2	TGTGCCAGCAGTGAAGCTTGGGCTAACTATGGCTACACCTTC	CASSEAWANYGYTF
NA	NA	TRBV11-2	TRBJ1-1	TGTGCCAGCAGCGTAGCGGAGGGGAACACTGAAGCTTTCTTT	CASSVAEGNTEAFF
NA	NA	TRBV15	TRBJ1-4	TGTGCCACCAGCAAAGATCGCGGGGTTGAAAAACTGTTTTTT	CATSKDRGVEKLFF
NA	TRBD1	TRBV7-2	TRBJ2-1	TGTGCCAGCAGCTTGGGACAGGGCCAGGGCGAGCAGTTCTTC	CASSLGQGQGEQFF
NA	NA	TRBV7-2	TRBJ2-3	TGTGCCAGCTCCAGAGGGGGGTCCACAGATACGCAGTATTTT	CASSRGGSTDTQYF
NA	NA	TRBV23-1	TRBJ1-6	TGCGCCAGCAGTCAATCCTGGGGGGCAAAGAATTCACCCCTCCACTTT	CASSQSWGAKNSPLHF
once	NA	TRBV11-2	TRBJ2-7	TGTGCCAGCAGCTTAGAACCGTCAGCCGCTTACGAGCAGTACTTC	CASSLEPSAAYEQYF
NA	NA	TRBV4-3	TRBJ1-1	TGCGCCAGCAGCCAAGAAACTTGGGGGACTGAAGCTTTCTTT	CASSQETWGTEAFF
NA	NA	TRBV30	TRBJ2-1	TGTGCCTTAAGCAGGGGTGCGGGCAATGAGCAGTTCTTC	CALSRGAGNEQFF
NA	TRBD1	TRBV4-3	TRBJ2-1	TGCGCCAGCAGCCAAGAGGGACAGGGATTAAGGGAGCAGTTCTTC	CASSQEGQGLREQFF
NA	NA	TRBV7-8	TRBJ1-2	TGTGCCAGCAGCTTAAGCCATCCCACTAGGAATAATAACTATGGCTACACCTTC	CASSLSHPTRNNNYGYTF
NA	NA	TRBV7-2	TRBJ1-6	TGTGCCAGCAGCACCGACAGGAGACGGCCACCCCTCCACTTT	CASSTDRRRPPLHF
NA	NA	TRBV19	TRBJ1-1	TGTGCCAGTAGTATTTCCGGGACACTGAACACTGAAGCTTTCTTT	CASSISGTLNTEAFF
once	NA	TRBV19	TRBJ2-5	TGTGCCAGTAGTAGCGGGACAGAAGAGACCCAGTACTTC	CASSSGTEETQYF
NA	TRBD1	TRBV19	TRBJ1-4	TGTGCCAGTAGTACCTACAGGGGTGGAACTAATGAAAAACTGTTTTTT	CASSTYRGGTNEKLFF
NA	NA	TRBV30	TRBJ2-3	TGTGCCTGGAGGGCCGGGAACACAGATACGCAGTATTTT	CAWRAGNTDTQYF
NA	NA	TRBV6-6	TRBJ1-2	TGTGCCAGCAGCGCCCCCGGTGGGGGCAACTATGGCTACACCTTC	CASSAPGGGNYGYTF
NA	TRBD2	TRBV11-2	TRBJ2-3	TGTGCCAGCAGCTTAGGTTCAGGACTAGCGGGGAGAGATACGCAGTATTTT	CASSLGSGLAGRDTQYF
NA	NA	TRBV4-3	TRBJ2-1	TGCGCCAGCAGCTTTCGTATTTACAATGAGCAGTTCTTC	CASSFRIYNEQFF
NA	NA	TRBV7-3	TRBJ1-1	TGTGCCAGCAGCTTACAACAGGGGAACACTGAAGCTTTCTTT	CASSLQQGNTEAFF
NA	NA	TRBV5-1	TRBJ2-5	TGCGCCAGCAGCTCTTCTCCGGGCCCCCGGGGAGAGACCCAGTACTTC	CASSSSPGPRGETQYF
NA	NA	TRBV7-2	TRBJ1-1	TGTGCCAGCAGCCCCTCGGGAACTGAAGCTTTCTTT	CASSPSGTEAFF
NA	NA	TRBV2	TRBJ1-4	TGTGCCAGCAGTGAACCGGGTGAAAAACTGTTTTTT	CASSEPGEKLFF
NA	NA	TRBV4-3	TRBJ1-1	TGCGCCAGCAGCGCCCTGGTGAACACTGAAGCTTTCTTT	CASSALVNTEAFF
NA	TRBD2	TRBV5-8	TRBJ2-3	TGTGCCAGCAGCTTGGCTTGGACTAGCGGCACAGATACGCAGTATTTT	CASSLAWTSGTDTQYF
NA	NA	TRBV2	TRBJ2-6	TGTGCCAGCACCGAGGGGGGCAGCCTCTCTGGGGCCAACGTCCTGACTTTC	CASTEGGSLSGANVLTF
NA	NA	TRBV30	TRBJ1-4	TGTGCCTGGAGTATCGGGGGCACGAGTGAAAAACTGTTTTTT	CAWSIGGTSEKLFF
NA	NA	TRBV7-9	TRBJ1-6	TGTGCCAGCAGAAGGGGCGTGGATGGGGCGAGTTCGCCCCTCCACTTT	CASRRGVDGASSPLHF
NA	TRBD1	TRBV19	TRBJ2-1	TGTGCCAGTAGTATTTGGGACAGGGTAGATGAGCAGTTCTTC	CASSIWDRVDEQFF
once	NA	TRBV21-1	TRBJ1-5	TGTGCCAGCAGCACCAACAATCAGCCCCAGCATTTT	CASSTNNQPQHF
NA	TRBD1	TRBV5-1	TRBJ2-7	TGCGCCAGCAGCTTTTCCGGACAGGGGGCTAGCGAGCAGTACTTC	CASSFSGQGASEQYF
NA	NA	TRBV7-2	TRBJ1-1	TGTGCCAGCAGCTTCGGGACGGCCATGAACACTGAAGCTTTCTTT	CASSFGTAMNTEAFF
NA	NA	TRBV19	TRBJ2-1	TGTGCCAGTAGTGACCCCGGGGGATACAATGAGCAGTTCTTC	CASSDPGGYNEQFF
NA	TRBD2	TRBV27	TRBJ2-1	TGTGCCAGCAGTTTAAAACCTAGCGGGGGTAGGAATGAGCAGTTCTTC	CASSLKPSGGRNEQFF
NA	NA	TRBV7-6	TRBJ1-6	TGTGCCAGCAGCTTAGCGGGTCAAATTAATTCACCCCTCCACTTT	CASSLAGQINSPLHF
NA	NA	TRBV10-3	TRBJ1-1	TGTGCCACAGGCGGGGTGTCGGGCACTGAAGCTTTCTTT	CATGGVSGTEAFF
NA	NA	TRBV21-1	TRBJ2-3	TGTGCCAGCAGCATCTCTCAGGGGGCGCTGAACCACACAGATACGCAGTATTTT	CASSISQGALNHTDTQYF
NA	NA	TRBV27	TRBJ1-2	TGTGCCAGCAGTCCGCAGGGCCGCGGCTACACCTTC	CASSPQGRGYTF